Many counts were recorded for the clone carrying this T cell receptor beta chain. The target antigen is unknown. The sample originates from a study of T cells in Graves' hyperthyroidism and ophthalmopathy. Across the whole study: Specimen type is peripheral blood, collected at initial diagnosis prior to any treatment. General observations from the study: The blood repertoire included most of the expanded thyroid clonotypes above 0.001.

The blood sample dates from first hyperthyroidism diagnosis, preceding any ophthalmopathy symptoms. In germline, CDR1 is SGHVS, CDR2 FQNEAQ. Trimming cost V 1 base and J 1 base, with 11 bases left between them. This CDR3 has 15 residues. Using RNA transcripts as the source, TCR beta CDR3 regions were amplified. Using the HTBI primer set, a first-round RT-PCR was run on the TCR CDR3. TCRdb re-called the multiplex PCR reads with MiXCR, one entry per CDR3 protein. The sample includes fewer than 350,000 distinct CDR3 sequences, more than 10% of them seen just once. This rearrangement joins TRBV7-8 to TRBJ2-7; TRBD1 is a possible D gene (6 bases). Specimen: blood. The sequence was obtained from a woman in her thirties with Graves' hyperthyroidism that later progressed to Graves' ophthalmopathy. In nucleotides, the CDR3 is TGTGCCAGCAGCTTAGGTACAGGGATGTCCTACGAGCAGTACTTC. This sequence encodes CASSLGTGMSYEQYF.